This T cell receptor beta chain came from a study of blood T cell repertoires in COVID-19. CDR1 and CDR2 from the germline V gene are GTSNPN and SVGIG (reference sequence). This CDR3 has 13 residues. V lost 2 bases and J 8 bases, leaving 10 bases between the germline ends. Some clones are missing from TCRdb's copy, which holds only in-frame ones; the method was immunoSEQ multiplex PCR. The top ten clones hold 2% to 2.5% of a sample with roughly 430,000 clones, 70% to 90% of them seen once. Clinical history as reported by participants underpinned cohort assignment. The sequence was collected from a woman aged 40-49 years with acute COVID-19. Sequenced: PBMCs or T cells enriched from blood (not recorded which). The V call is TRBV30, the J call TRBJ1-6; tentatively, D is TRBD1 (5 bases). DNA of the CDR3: TGTGCCTGGAGTATGGGGGAGGATTCACCCCTCCACTTT. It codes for CAWSMGEDSPLHF.